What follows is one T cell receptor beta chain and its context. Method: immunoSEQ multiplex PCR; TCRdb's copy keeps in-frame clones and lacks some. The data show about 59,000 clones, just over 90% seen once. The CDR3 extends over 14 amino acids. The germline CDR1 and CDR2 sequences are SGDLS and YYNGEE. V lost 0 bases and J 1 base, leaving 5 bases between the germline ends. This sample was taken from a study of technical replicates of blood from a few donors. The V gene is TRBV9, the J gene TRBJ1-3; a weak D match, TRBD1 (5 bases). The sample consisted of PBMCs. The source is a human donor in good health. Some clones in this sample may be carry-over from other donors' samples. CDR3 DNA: TGTGCCAGCAGCGTAGCAGGGTCTGGAAACACCATATATTTT. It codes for CASSVAGSGNTIYF.